The clone carrying this T cell receptor beta chain has only one observation. This sample was included in a study of early T cells in non-severe SARS-CoV-2 infection. TCRdb passed the 5' RACE reads through MiXCR, listing each CDR3 protein once. This table has tens of thousands of distinct CDR3 sequences, over 10% appearing once. The CDR3 totals 13 residues. Trimming left V 2 bases short and J 0 bases short, with 5 bases between. Germline V lookup: CDR1 MNHEY, CDR2 SMNVEV (reference sequence). The specimen was whole blood. J is TRBJ2-7 and V is TRBV27, with unresolved D. The clonotype was recovered from an adult who was a healthcare worker with PCR-confirmed SARS-CoV-2 infection or an uninfected control (not recorded which). The CDR3 DNA reads as TGTGCCAGCAGTTTAGACGTCTCCTACGAGCAGTACTTC. Translating gives CASSLDVSYEQYF.